These 24 T cell receptor beta chains were sequenced from one sample in a study of blood T cell repertoires in COVID-19. Method: immunoSEQ multiplex PCR; TCRdb's copy keeps in-frame clones and lacks some. This sample has fewer than 250,000 clones, with 70% to 85% found just once. Specimen: peripheral blood. The receptors were gathered from a woman in her fifties or sixties with acute or convalescent COVID-19.

The CDR3, as DNA: TGTGCCAGCAGTCTGAAGCAAGGACAGGGTTCCAATTCACCCCTCCACTTT. This codes for CASSLKQGQGSNSPLHF. The chain has TRBV6-6 and TRBJ1-6; TRBD1 agrees at 8 bases. The CDR3 extends over 17 amino acids. Looked up from germline, CDR1 is MNHNY and CDR2 is SVGAGI (reference sequence). J lost 7 bases, V lost 5 bases, and 13 bases had no gene match.

The chain has TRBV6-5 and TRBJ2-7; TRBD1 agrees at 7 bases. The CDR3 totals 13 residues. V shed 6 bases and J 5 bases; nucleotides not matched to a gene: 7. Germline V lookup: CDR1 MNHEY, CDR2 SVGAGI. Written as DNA, the CDR3 is TGTGCCAGCAGATTCGACAGGGCCCACGAGCAGTACTTC. Translated: CASRFDRAHEQYF.

The CDR3 bases are TGTGCCTGGAGTGCAAAGGGGTCGAGGAGAGAGACCCAGTACTTC. It specifies CAWSAKGSRRETQYF. The chain is built from TRBV30 and TRBJ2-5; possible D gene TRBD1, 5 bases. The V gene lost 1 base and the J gene lost 4 bases, with 16 bases spanning the gap. CDR1 and CDR2 (germline): GTSNPN, SVGIG (reference sequence). The CDR3 runs to 15 residues.

This clone was recorded a few times. The genes are TRBV15 and TRBJ2-1; 8 positions agree with TRBD1. Trimming at V came to 0 bases and at J to 8 bases, leaving 12 bases not matched to a gene. The CDR3 is 17 residues long. Germline CDR1 and CDR2: LNHNV and YYDKDF (reference sequence). In nucleotides, the CDR3 is TGTGCCACCAGCAGAGATGTCGTACGGACAGGGAAGGATGAGCAGTTCTTC. This codes for CATSRDVVRTGKDEQFF.

V is TRBV28 and J is TRBJ1-3, with 8 bases aligning to TRBD1. Germline V gene sequence: CDR1 MDHEN, CDR2 SYDVKM. The junction had 6 bases not matched to a gene; V was cut back by 4 bases and J by 4 bases. The CDR3 has 15 residues. The CDR3 spells CASSSQQGVGNTIYF. For the CDR3, the DNA is TGTGCCAGCAGTTCACAACAGGGGGTCGGAAACACCATATATTTT.

J is TRBJ1-2 and V is TRBV7-2; weak D call: TRBD1 (5 bases). Trimming cost V 0 bases and J 6 bases, with 14 bases left between them. The CDR3 runs 15 residues. From germline, CDR1 is SGHTA and CDR2 FQGNSA. Here the CDR3 reads CASSLAKVQGDGYTF. CDR3 DNA: TGTGCCAGCAGCTTAGCGAAAGTCCAGGGTGATGGCTACACCTTC.

V usage is TRBV28 and J usage is TRBJ2-7; a weak D match, TRBD1 (5 bases). This CDR3 comprises 15 residues. Trimming cost V 6 bases and J 9 bases, with 24 bases left between them. CDR1 MDHEN and CDR2 SYDVKM come from the germline V gene. The CDR3 spells CASSRLPTERYGQYF. The CDR3 nucleotides are TGTGCCAGCAGCCGCCTGCCGACAGAGAGGTATGGGCAGTACTTC.

The gene calls are TRBV10-3 and TRBJ2-6; TRBD1 might be the D (6 bases). V lost 8 bases and J 2 bases, leaving 13 bases between the germline ends. The germline V gene has CDR1 ENHRY and CDR2 SYGVKD. There are 15 residues in the CDR3. The CDR3 sequence: CAIGTFSTGANVLTF. For the CDR3, the DNA is TGTGCCATCGGGACATTCTCGACTGGGGCCAACGTCCTGACTTTC.

The rearrangement joins TRBV7-9 to TRBJ2-5, with a possible D match to TRBD1 (9 bases). The V end was cut by 5 bases, the J end by 4 bases, with 20 bases between. The CDR3 loop spans 16 amino acids. Germline CDR1 and CDR2: SEHNR and FQNEAQ (reference sequence). This CDR3 is CASSPGGGQGRETQYF. The CDR3 DNA reads as TGTGCCAGCAGCCCCGGGGGGGGACAGGGCAGAGAGACCCAGTACTTC.

The chain is built from TRBV28 and TRBJ1-2, with TRBD1 matching over 10 bases. The V and J ends lost 6 bases and 6 bases, in that order; junction bases with no gene match: 7. Germline CDR1 reads MDHEN; CDR2 reads SYDVKM. The CDR3 spans 14 residues. CDR3: CASRLAGTGDGYTF. CDR3 nucleotides: TGTGCCAGCAGGCTGGCCGGGACAGGGGATGGCTACACCTTC.

The V gene is TRBV28, the J gene TRBJ2-1; D perhaps matches TRBD2 (5 bases). The V end lost 2 bases, the J end lost 1 base, and 15 bases lay between the germline ends. This CDR3 region has 17 residues. CDR1 MDHEN and CDR2 SYDVKM come from the germline V gene. The CDR3 nucleotides read TGTGCCAGCAGTTTACCCATCCTAACGGGGTCCTACAATGAGCAGTTCTTC. As protein: CASSLPILTGSYNEQFF.

The J gene is TRBJ1-1, the V gene TRBV6-1; tentative D call: TRBD1 (5 bases). The V end lost 2 bases, the J end lost 5 bases, and 9 bases lay between the germline ends. Germline-derived CDR1 and CDR2 are MNHNS and SASEGT. The length of the CDR3 is 13 residues. The CDR3 DNA reads as TGTGCCAGCAGTGAACAGGGTTCTACTGAAGCTTTCTTT. Encoded protein: CASSEQGSTEAFF.

The chain carries TRBV6-2 or TRBV6-3 and TRBJ1-5; the match to TRBD1 covers 9 bases. V lost 2 bases to trimming and J lost 2 bases; unmatched junction nucleotides: 19. Germline CDR1 and CDR2: MNHEY and SVGEGT. The CDR3 has 21 amino acids. CDR3 sequence reads: CASSYLTPTGGLRSGNQPQHF. The CDR3 nucleotides are TGTGCCAGCAGTTACCTCACCCCGACAGGGGGTCTTCGATCCGGCAATCAGCCCCAGCATTTT.

The chain combines TRBV24-1 with TRBJ2-2; 7 bases fit TRBD1. Germline V gene sequence: CDR1 KGHDR, CDR2 SFDVKD. The CDR3 is 16 residues long. The V gene end was trimmed by 3 bases and the J gene end by 3 bases; junction bases not matched to a gene: 6. CDR3 region: CATSDVTGWDTGELFF. The CDR3 DNA reads TGTGCCACCAGTGATGTGACAGGGTGGGACACCGGGGAGCTGTTTTTT.

J is TRBJ2-2 and V is TRBV5-4, with 9 bases that match TRBD2. Germline V gene data show CDR1 as SGHNT and CDR2 as YYREEE (reference sequence). There are 16 residues in the CDR3. V dropped 6 bases and J dropped 5; count of bases not matched to a gene: 11. The CDR3 DNA reads as TGTGCCAGCACCCGATGGGCGGGAGGGGGAACCGGGGAGCTGTTTTTT. As protein: CASTRWAGGGTGELFF.

J is TRBJ1-2 and V is TRBV11-3; D remains unclear. V shed 1 base and J shed 5 bases, with 8 bases lying between them. This CDR3 spans 13 amino acids. The germline V gene encodes CDR1 SGHNT and CDR2 YENEEA. The CDR3 nucleotides read TGTGCCAGCAGCTTAGGGCCGTCGTATGGCTACACCTTC. Translated, it gives CASSLGPSYGYTF.

The gene calls are TRBV29-1 and TRBJ2-1; weak D call: TRBD2 (6 bases). Between the trimmed V and J ends, which lost 6 bases and 5 bases, there was a span of 20 bases. Germline loops: CDR1 SQVTM, CDR2 ANQGSEA. CDR3 size: 15 residues. The CDR3 coding sequence is TGCAGCGTGGGACGGGGGACGAATATGGACAATGAGCAGTTCTTC. Its protein product is CSVGRGTNMDNEQFF.

The rearrangement links TRBV27 to TRBJ2-7; 8 bases are a match to TRBD1. This CDR3 contains 15 residues. With 7 bases clipped from V and 2 bases from J, the junction kept 10 bases outside the gene matches. Germline CDR1 MNHEY, CDR2 SMNVEV (reference sequence). The chain's CDR3 is CASMYRQGSPYEQYF. DNA for the CDR3: TGTGCCAGCATGTACAGACAGGGGTCCCCCTACGAGCAGTACTTC.

The chain links TRBV4-2 to TRBJ1-4; 10 nucleotides match TRBD1. Trimming removed 0 bases from V and 8 bases from J; junction bases left unmatched: 6. This CDR3 contains 16 residues. Germline V gene sequence: CDR1 LGHNA, CDR2 YNFKEQ. The CDR3 here is CASSQEEGQGTEKLFF. In DNA form, the CDR3 reads TGTGCCAGCAGCCAAGAAGAGGGACAGGGGACCGAAAAACTGTTTTTT.

This clone has only one observation. The rearrangement uses TRBV10-2 and TRBJ1-5; TRBD1 matches 8 bases. This CDR3 has 14 residues. J was trimmed by 9 bases and V by 4 bases; bases with no gene match: 8. Germline V gene sequence: CDR1 WSHSY, CDR2 SAAADI. The CDR3 nucleotides are TGCGCCAGCAGTGTTCAGGGGGCGTTTCCGCCCCAGCATTTT. The encoded protein is CASSVQGAFPPQHF.

This clone was observed a few times. In nucleotides, the CDR3 is TGTGCCTCCCAATCCGGGAATCCCCCCTACGAGCAGTACTTC. It codes for CASQSGNPPYEQYF. J is TRBJ2-7 and V is TRBV24-1, with D maybe TRBD2 (5 bases). This CDR3 comprises 14 residues. The V and J ends lost 12 bases and 2 bases respectively, with 19 bases between them. The germline CDR1 and CDR2 sequences are KGHDR and SFDVKD.

The gene calls are TRBV9 and TRBJ1-1, with 9 bases identical to TRBD1. Germline CDR1 is SGDLS and CDR2 is YYNGEE. The CDR3 is made up of 17 amino acids. V lost 0 bases, J lost 4 bases, and 10 bases stayed unmatched. CDR3: CASSVAGTGFGGTEAFF. The CDR3 DNA reads as TGTGCCAGCAGCGTAGCGGGGACAGGGTTTGGGGGCACTGAAGCTTTCTTT.

This chain connects TRBV28 to TRBJ1-1; 8 bases match TRBD1. The V gene's germline CDR1 is MDHEN and CDR2 SYDVKM. Trimming at V came to 6 bases and at J to 1 base, leaving 10 bases not matched to a gene. The CDR3 spans 16 residues. As DNA, the CDR3 is TGTGCCAGCAGCCCAAGTACGACAGGGGCGAACACTGAAGCTTTCTTT. Its protein is CASSPSTTGANTEAFF. Full variable domain (outside the CDR3, taken from reference TRBV28 and TRBJ1-1): DVKVTQSSRYLVKRTGEKVFLECVQDMDHENMFWYRQDPGLGLRLIYFSYDVKMKEKGDIPEGYSVSREKKERFSLILESASTNQTSMYLCASSPSTTGANTEAFFGQGTRLTVV.

The chain couples TRBV6-5 to TRBJ1-6; 9 nucleotides line up with TRBD1. The CDR3 has 15 residues. V dropped 6 bases and J dropped 8; count of bases not matched to a gene: 8. The germline V gene has CDR1 MNHEY and CDR2 SVGAGI. The DNA for the CDR3 is TGTGCCAGCAGCTCCCGGGACAGGGCATATTCACCCCTCCACTTT. This codes for CASSSRDRAYSPLHF.